These T cell receptor beta chains were read from a single sample in a study of regulatory T cells in long-lasting Graves disease. TCRdb redid the calling of the multiplex PCR reads with MiXCR, one entry per CDR3 protein. The sample shows 600,000 to 800,000 distinct CDR3 sequences, around 30% of them seen only once. Material: peripheral blood mononuclear cells (PBMCs), obtained when the disease was refractory, from a patient treated with antithyroid drugs. Every receptor here comes from a female donor with Graves disease. CDR3s include the opening cysteine and the closing phenylalanine or tryptophan. A D gene is named only where the DNA matches it firmly. Rows give clone size only sometimes, using once, few, many, or a class for an expanded clone.

clone_size | j_call | d_call | v_call | cdr3_aa | cdr3_nt
few | TRBJ2-7 | TRBD1 | TRBV12-3/TRBV12-4 | CASSRRTGGSGHAYEQYF | TGTGCCAGCAGTAGGAGGACAGGGGGTAGCGGGCATGCCTACGAGCAGTACTTC
. | TRBJ1-2 | TRBD1 | TRBV20-1 | CSAPDRISPYYGYTF | TGCAGTGCTCCGGACAGGATATCGCCGTACTATGGCTACACCTTC
few | TRBJ1-2 | TRBD1 | TRBV6-2/TRBV6-3 | CASRPNGQGYGYTF | TGTGCCAGCAGACCCAACGGACAGGGGTATGGCTACACCTTC
many | TRBJ2-7 | TRBD1 | TRBV28 | CASSPAGTGREQYF | TGTGCCAGCAGTCCAGCCGGGACAGGGCGGGAGCAGTACTTC
many | TRBJ1-2 | . | TRBV15 | CATSTVLLDSLNYGYTF | TGTGCCACCAGCACGGTACTATTGGACAGCCTTAACTATGGCTACACCTTC
. | TRBJ1-2 | TRBD1 | TRBV18 | CASSPLGGQGSYTF | TGTGCCAGCTCACCATTAGGTGGACAGGGTAGCTACACCTTC
few | TRBJ2-5 | . | TRBV7-2 | CASSFEVMTQYF | TGTGCCAGCAGCTTCGAAGTTATGACCCAGTACTTC
many | TRBJ1-1 | TRBD1 | TRBV20-1 | CSARDFDRGGTEAFF | TGCAGTGCTAGAGACTTCGACAGGGGTGGGACTGAAGCTTTCTTT
. | TRBJ2-1 | . | TRBV6-2/TRBV6-3 | CASRSSADAPYEQFF | TGTGCCAGCAGGTCTAGCGCTGATGCGCCTTATGAGCAGTTCTTC
few | TRBJ1-1 | . | TRBV6-1 | CASYRGKTTGEAFF | TGTGCCAGTTACCGAGGAAAGACGACAGGCGAAGCTTTCTTT
. | TRBJ2-3 | TRBD2 | TRBV3-1 | CASSRRASGIVTDTQYF | TGTGCCAGCAGCCGGCGGGCAAGCGGGATCGTGACAGATACGCAGTATTTT
few | TRBJ1-5 | . | TRBV2 | CASSPQPGGNQPQHF | TGTGCCAGCAGTCCCCAGCCCGGGGGCAATCAGCCCCAGCATTTT
. | TRBJ1-6 | . | TRBV6-2/TRBV6-3 | CASSWVPTGNNSPLHF | TGTGCCAGCAGTTGGGTACCGACCGGAAACAATTCACCCCTCCACTTT
. | TRBJ1-2 | TRBD1 | TRBV11-2 | CASSLRTGGSYGYTF | TGTGCCAGCAGCCTACGGACAGGGGGAAGCTATGGCTACACCTTC
many | TRBJ2-7 | TRBD2 | TRBV2 | CASSSGLAALYEQYF | TGTGCCAGCAGTTCGGGACTAGCGGCCCTCTACGAGCAGTACTTC
. | TRBJ1-5 | . | TRBV6-5 | CASSYRQAGDQPQHF | TGTGCCAGCAGTTACCGCCAGGCCGGGGACCAGCCCCAGCATTTT
. | TRBJ2-2 | TRBD2 | TRBV10-3 | CAISEAGKDTGELFF | TGTGCCATCAGTGAAGCGGGGAAGGACACCGGGGAGCTGTTTTTT
. | TRBJ1-5 | TRBD1 | TRBV6-1 | CASSPQGAVSQPQHF | TGTGCCAGCAGTCCACAGGGGGCTGTATCTCAGCCCCAGCATTTT
many | TRBJ1-1 | . | TRBV6-1 | CASSVTGYAEAFF | TGTGCCAGCAGTGTAACAGGTTATGCTGAAGCTTTCTTT
few | TRBJ2-5 | . | TRBV7-7 | CASSLQGRGETQYF | TGTGCCAGCAGCTTACAGGGGAGGGGGGAGACCCAGTACTTC
. | TRBJ1-2 | . | TRBV25-1 | CASSDGGSYTF | TGTGCCAGCAGTGATGGGGGCAGCTACACCTTC
few | TRBJ1-1 | . | TRBV29-1 | CSVEDQWTEAFF | TGCAGCGTTGAAGATCAGTGGACAGAAGCTTTCTTT
. | TRBJ2-7 | . | TRBV20-1 | CSAFLAPSSYEQYF | TGCAGTGCTTTCTTGGCGCCGAGCTCCTACGAGCAGTACTTC
. | TRBJ2-2 | . | TRBV6-1 | CASTNRANTGELFF | TGTGCCAGCACGAACAGGGCGAACACCGGGGAGCTGTTTTTT
. | TRBJ1-2 | . | TRBV27 | CASSFKWDLRAAANYGYTF | TGTGCCAGCAGTTTTAAGTGGGACCTCCGGGCAGCCGCTAACTATGGCTACACCTTC
. | TRBJ2-7 | TRBD2 | TRBV6-5 | CASSYWGTSSYEQYF | TGTGCCAGCAGTTACTGGGGGACTAGCTCCTACGAGCAGTACTTC
. | TRBJ1-1 | TRBD1 | TRBV9 | CASSALAGGPLFEAFF | TGTGCCAGCAGCGCCCTAGCAGGGGGGCCCCTATTTGAAGCTTTCTTT
many | TRBJ1-5 | . | TRBV28 | CASNTDMEHQPQHF | TGTGCCAGCAACACCGACATGGAGCATCAGCCCCAGCATTTT